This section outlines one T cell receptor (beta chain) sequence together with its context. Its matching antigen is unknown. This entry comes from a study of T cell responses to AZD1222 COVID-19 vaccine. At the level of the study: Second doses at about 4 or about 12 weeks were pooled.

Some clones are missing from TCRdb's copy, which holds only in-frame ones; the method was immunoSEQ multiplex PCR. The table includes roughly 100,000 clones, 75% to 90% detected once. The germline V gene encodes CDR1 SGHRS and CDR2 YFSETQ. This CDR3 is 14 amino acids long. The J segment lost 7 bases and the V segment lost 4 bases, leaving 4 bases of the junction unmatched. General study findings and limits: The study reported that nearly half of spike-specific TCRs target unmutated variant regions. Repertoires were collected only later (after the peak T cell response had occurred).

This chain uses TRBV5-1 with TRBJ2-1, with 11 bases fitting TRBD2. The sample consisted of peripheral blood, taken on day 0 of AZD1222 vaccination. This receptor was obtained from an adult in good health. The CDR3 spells CASSPRLAGNEQFF. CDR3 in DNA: TGCGCCAGCAGCCCGAGACTAGCGGGGAATGAGCAGTTCTTC.